This TCR beta chain was sequenced for a study of cytomegalovirus exposure and HLA in healthy donors (TCRdb year 2017). About the investigation overall: According to an earlier analysis of 450 to 650 of the donors, some 170 million T cells yielded roughly 110 million unique TCR beta sequences and approximately 300 Gb of sequence data. Donor age, sex, ethnicity and CMV serostatus were compiled together with the repertoire data. In a later genetic analysis, genome-wide SNP genotypes for about three fifths of the roughly 670 donors were used, and that subset was treated as a discovery cohort. Among 300 to 500 genotyped donors of the cohort, an average of about 240,000 unique TCR beta nucleotide sequences was sequenced per donor, of which about 19% were non-productive. An earlier analysis of 500 to 650 of the donors applied high-throughput TCR beta sequencing to assess whether each TCR beta V gene segment acted as functional or pseudogenic. The aim of the study was to test whether cataloging public T cell receptors could identify signatures of past pathogen exposure. All discovery cohort repertoires had been generated using a single sequencing platform. Along with the approximately 700-subject first cohort, a separate validation cohort of around 120 different subjects was used. Roughly five DR-DQ haplotypes were handled as single units for association and clustering because linkage in the cohort was strong. Rather than using new phenotypic data, the later analysis identified candidate immune exposures from TCR beta sequences and from how often those sequences occurred across donors. To predict cytomegalovirus infection status, the study brought together high-throughput TCR immunosequencing, statistical association of individual TCRs with disease status, and machine learning. The number of donors typed differed by locus, with 629-630 for A, B, C, DRB1 and DQB1, roughly 520 for DQA1, approximately 570 for DPA1, and some 440 for DPB1. Class I and class II HLA loci were covered by the typing at four-digit resolution. Of the 300 to 400 genotyped donors, about 80% fell in the genetic ancestry cluster associated with self-reported Caucasian donors. In a later analysis, previously published TCR beta repertoires from fewer than 750 donors were re-analyzed and high-resolution HLA genotyping was added so that TCR occurrence patterns could be studied. Around 300 gigabases of sequencing data and tens of millions of unique TCR sequences were included in an early release covering 550 to 650 HLA-typed donors. Using immunosequencing, the study profiled T cell repertoires from 640 or so subjects and related those repertoires to cytomegalovirus serostatus.

The cohort comprised under 700 healthy bone marrow donors. All cohort members were sampled while nominally healthy, although unrecorded immune exposures were likely present. The donor tested CMV seronegative, placing the donor among the 350 to 400 seronegative members of the cohort. A peripheral blood sample was collected from each donor, and TCR beta sequencing was performed on peripheral blood mononuclear cells. The Qiagen DNeasy Blood Extraction Kit was used to extract genomic DNA from the blood cell samples. The protocol used for the library was the immunoSEQ multiplex PCR assay. For the multiplex PCR, a mixture combining 60 forward primers for TCR Vbeta segments and 13 reverse primers for TCR Jbeta segments was used. A multiplex PCR assay on genomic DNA amplified the CDR3 region of rearranged TCR beta genes. The Illumina HiSeq System was used to sequence the amplified TCR beta libraries as 87-base-pair reads. The authors' pipeline ran thus. A later analysis counted 65 million to 90 million unique TCR beta chains across the 650 to 800 repertoires, and roughly 9.9 million of these chains were shared by at least two donors. A nearest-neighbor algorithm error-corrected the raw reads and collapsed the reads into unique sequences, merging closely related sequences to remove PCR and sequencing errors. V, D and J gene segments were assigned by aligning CDR3 sequences to IMGT reference sequences. Each retained sequence needed at least a six-nucleotide match to both a V gene segment and a J gene segment. Rearrangements were classified as productive when the CDR3 lacked stop codons and remained in frame with V and J, and all other rearrangements were classified as non-productive. CDR3 was defined by IMGT convention, running from the second conserved V-encoded cysteine to the conserved J-encoded phenylalanine. The earlier analysis of some 540 of the donors excluded any sequence lacking an unambiguous match to a single V gene segment. An earlier analysis of 587 of the donors classified V segments as functional when productive rearrangements were above 56.7% and as segregating when the standard deviation between donors was above 5%. A statistical classification framework was built to diagnose cytomegalovirus status from the catalog of TCR beta chain sequences. V and J gene assignment, in a later analysis, came from comparing TCR nucleotide sequences with IMGT/GENE-DB human TR gene sequences. Using the TCRdist pipeline, a later analysis assigned CDR3 sequences along with most-parsimonious VDJ recombination scenarios. In a later analysis, each TCR beta chain was defined by its CDR3 amino acid sequence together with its V-gene family, and reads without a unique V-gene family were excluded. A later analysis removed several hundred highly shared, low-generation-probability nucleotide sequences to deal with suspected cross-contamination and a sequencing artifact. In a later analysis, a clonal expansion index for each public chain was calculated from normalized within-repertoire ranks of inferred template counts. Generation probabilities in a later analysis came from a VDJ recombination model fitted to out-of-frame rearrangements, and those results were checked against IGoR. In a later analysis, hypergeometric tests were used to score TCR-TCR, TCR-HLA and TCR-CMV co-occurrence, with a repertoire-size bias correction applied to TCR pairs. False discovery rates were estimated in a later analysis by permuting HLA or CMV assignments 20 times. A later analysis grouped co-occurring TCRs with DBSCAN, adding TCRdist sequence similarity when clustering within HLA-allele-positive subsets. Co-occurrence clustering excluded repertoires with fewer than 30,000 or more than 120,000 public chains, plus five with anomalous nucleotide sharing. The immuneACCESS repertoire file appears here via TCRdb, limited to in-frame rearrangements. These files lack a portion of the clones; in checked studies, under half of the deficit traces to unresolved V genes, and the cause of the others is not known. D and trimming were read from the DNA, whereas the V and J calls and clone size are those reported in that table. This sample has about 120,000 clones in its table, and roughly 73% of those were observed once. Clones ranked in the top ten supply roughly 0.9% of the sample.

Note on this clone: The target of this receptor is not known. No base-level quality is on record; no much larger clone is a single base apart.

The research as a whole found: Some IMGT-functional V segments, including TRBV6-2 and TRBV6-3, could not be told apart with the 87-base-pair reads, so those segments were excluded. Linkage disequilibrium might explain the correlated functional status among segregating V segments, but an unknown experimental factor could not be excluded. Compared with equally common non-associated chains, HLA-associated TCR beta chains in a later analysis were more clonally expanded and had lower generation probabilities. According to the authors, the approach could potentially be generalized to other disease states and immunological phenotypes. In a later analysis, over 15,000 TCR beta sequences were associated with specific HLA alleles at a false discovery rate of 0.05. A total of roughly 160 TCR beta chains were listed by the study as associated with cytomegalovirus. A group of highly shared sequence variants was considered likely to be a technical artifact of the sequencing pipeline. For the cohort, immune exposure information was limited to CMV serostatus. Broadly in line with IMGT annotations, most TCR beta V segments showed up in productive rearrangements about 87% or about 30% of the time in an earlier analysis of several hundred of the donors. A later analysis reported that several top co-occurrence clusters appeared linked to parvovirus B19, influenza, CMV and Epstein-Barr virus. Most CMV-associated TCR beta chains appeared to be HLA-restricted in a later analysis, and the HLA associations seemed to be driven largely by CMV exposure. A few of the identified cytomegalovirus-associated TCR beta chains were confirmed in vitro to be specific for cytomegalovirus antigens. Most TCR sequences were observed very rarely across donors, whereas some public TCRs were present in many individuals. The cohort was sequenced for TCR beta chains only, and without alpha or paired-chain data the features that could be detected were limited. In a later analysis, the rate of TCR association differed among HLA loci, with DRB1 alleles having the most associated TCRs and HLA-C alleles having the fewest. HLA typing was unavailable for some donors at each locus, so association tests used only the typed subset. An association between a missense DCLRE1C variant and V-gene and J-gene trimming of TCR beta chains was found in a later genetic analysis and replicated in an independent cohort. When HLA alleles, especially DR and DQ, strongly co-occurred, TCR associations were difficult to assign to individual alleles. A further reported finding was that TCR beta sequences accurately predicted the HLA-A and HLA-B alleles for most subjects in the first cohort. In both the original and validation cohorts, the classifier was reported to diagnose cytomegalovirus status with high specificity and sensitivity. A later genetic analysis reported fewer N-insertions in productive TCRs among donors in an Asian-associated ancestry cluster than the roughly 690-donor mean. The presence/absence analyses assumed that sequencing depth was roughly uniform across donors, and that assumption may not be true. Because counts were too low, roughly 18 rarely observed V segments, including chromosome 9 orphons, were left out of the earlier analysis of 500 to 650 of the donors.

The germline V gene specifies SGHRS as CDR1 and YFSETQ as CDR2. The CDR3, from cysteine to phenylalanine, totals 16 residues. CDR3 DNA only is kept here, 48 bases in frame from base 1. V and J are truncated by 0 bases and 6 bases respectively, leaving an intervening sequence of 13 bases. Material for sequencing was PBMCs. This TCR was recovered from a woman in her twenties or thirties in good health and CMV-seronegative. The chain is assembled from TRBV5-1 and TRBJ1-6; the best D guess is TRBD1, with 5 bases matching. DNA sequence: TGCGCCAGCAGCTTGGTAGAACAGGCCTCTAATTCACCCCTCCACTTT. It specifies CASSLVEQASNSPLHF.